This paragraph covers one T cell receptor beta chain sequence. Its antigen is unknown. The sample is drawn from a study of T cell repertoires in cytomegalovirus infection. In the study overall: Public TCR beta signatures provided an indication of both CMV infection and a matching HLA type. General study results and limits: Cumulative frequency of public TCR beta families picked out carriers of CMV plus the relevant HLA. Within the response measured ex vivo, HLA-C-restricted CMV-specific TCR beta clonotypes were dominant.

TCRdb recomputed calls from the reads with MiXCR, one row per CDR3 protein. The table lists some 390,000 distinct CDR3 sequences, 15% to 20% of them singletons, with 8.7% in the top ten. V dropped 7 bases and J dropped 2 bases, with 15 bases sitting between them. Germline CDR1 reads SNHLY; CDR2 reads FYNNEI. This CDR3 comprises 15 residues. This clonotype was sampled from a human donor in good health (CMV status not recorded). Some clones in this sample may be carry-over from other donors' samples. The sample comprised PBMCs. This sequence joins TRBV2 and TRBJ1-5, with D possibly TRBD1 on 5 matching bases. CDR3 DNA: TGTGCCAGCACCGAGGGAGGGGCTGGCAATCAGCCCCAGCATTTT. This encodes CASTEGGAGNQPQHF.